These 17 T cell receptor beta chains share one sample of origin, sequenced in a study of T-cell reconstitution after alpha-beta-depleted transplantation in children. Preparation of the TCRbeta library involved a method that used unique molecular identifiers. TCRdb itself ran the PCR reads through MiXCR, one entry per CDR3 protein. The table shows nearly 250,000 distinct CDR3 sequences, with roughly 7.7% occurring only once. Sample: PBMCs, mostly from graft donor cells, taken 180 days after TCRalphabeta/CD19-depleted stem cell transplant. The source of these receptors is a male patient under 18 who had a stem cell transplant for acute lymphoblastic leukemia, so the T cells may come from the graft donor.

This clonotype was counted ten times or more. The CDR3 here is CSVRGQGFHEQYF. CDR3 nucleotides: TGCAGCGTCCGGGGACAGGGGTTCCACGAGCAGTACTTC. V usage is TRBV29-1 and J usage is TRBJ2-7, with 10 bases fitting TRBD1. From germline, CDR1 is SQVTM and CDR2 ANQGSEA. The CDR3 is made up of 13 amino acids. Trimming at V came to 6 bases and at J to 5 bases, leaving 7 bases not matched to a gene.

This clonotype was seen many times. The chain uses TRBV20-1 and TRBJ1-5, with D unresolved. With 7 bases removed from V and 9 bases from J, the gap between germline ends came to 13 bases. Germline CDR1 DFQATT, CDR2 SNEGSKA (reference sequence). The CDR3 has 11 residues. The CDR3 DNA reads as TGCAGTGTTGAGGCTGGAGGGCCCCAGCATTTT. Protein product: CSVEAGGPQHF.

This clonotype has at least ten counts. The chain joins TRBV12-3 or TRBV12-4 to TRBJ2-7; 8 positions agree with TRBD2. V dropped 2 bases and J dropped 6; count of bases not matched to a gene: 6. This CDR3 has 14 amino acids. CDR3 coding DNA: TGTGCCAGCAGTTTAAAGGGACTAGTGGGCGAGCAGTACTTC. Its translation: CASSLKGLVGEQYF.

This clonotype was detected ten times or more. V usage is TRBV28 and J usage is TRBJ2-7; maybe TRBD2 (5 bases). This CDR3 has 16 residues. Per germline, CDR1 MDHEN and CDR2 SYDVKM. Trimming pared 3 bases from V and 2 bases from J, leaving 17 bases between. The CDR3 region is CASSFALRVGTYEQYF. CDR3 bases: TGTGCCAGCAGTTTTGCTTTGAGGGTGGGGACCTACGAGCAGTACTTC.

This clonotype was observed many times. The V and J genes are TRBV7-8 and TRBJ2-4; D remains ambiguous. The CDR3 runs 16 residues. The ends were cut back, 2 bases at V and 0 bases at J, with 11 bases in the middle. Germline lookup yields CDR1 SGHVS and CDR2 FQNEAQ. The chain's CDR3 is CASSLPLGIAKNIQYF. The DNA for the CDR3 is TGTGCCAGCAGCTTACCCCTCGGTATAGCCAAAAACATTCAGTACTTC.

This clonotype was detected many times. The V gene is TRBV5-1, the J gene TRBJ2-5; D may be TRBD1 (6 bases). The CDR3 has 15 residues. Deletions cut 0 bases from V and 1 base from J, with 10 bases between. The germline V gene encodes CDR1 SGHRS and CDR2 YFSETQ. The CDR3 loop is CASSLGRRGQETQYF. The CDR3 coding sequence is TGCGCCAGCAGCTTGGGGCGCAGGGGCCAAGAGACCCAGTACTTC.

This clonotype was seen ten or more times. The rearrangement links TRBV11-1 to TRBJ2-3, with TRBD2 matching over 9 bases. The V gene's germline CDR1 is SGHAT and CDR2 FQDESV (reference sequence). Unmatched junction bases numbered 15, after V lost 5 bases and J lost 3 bases. The CDR3 consists of 18 residues. The CDR3 region has the DNA TGTGCCAGCAGCAAGGATAGCGGGGGAGTCAGTCGGACAGATACGCAGTATTTT. Translation: CASSKDSGGVSRTDTQYF.

This clonotype was recorded at least ten times. The chain joins TRBV6-1 to TRBJ1-1; TRBD1 matches 8 bases. The CDR3 length is 14 residues. In germline, CDR1 is MNHNS, CDR2 SASEGT. After removal of 7 bases from V and 8 bases from J, the junction contained 12 bases not matched to a gene. The CDR3 DNA is TGTGCCAGCAACCGACCCGGGACAGGTCGCGAAGCTTTCTTT. As protein: CASNRPGTGREAFF.

This clonotype has ten or more counts. The V gene is TRBV7-9, the J gene TRBJ2-7, with D perhaps given as TRBD1 or TRBD2 (5 bases each). Per the germline V gene, CDR1 is SEHNR and CDR2 is FQNEAQ (reference sequence). CDR3 size: 12 residues. Trimming removed 3 bases from V and 6 bases from J, with 9 bases in between. The chain's CDR3 is CASSFGTAEQYF. CDR3 bases: TGTGCCAGCAGCTTCGGGACGGCCGAGCAGTACTTC.

This clonotype was seen ten or more times. This sequence joins TRBV5-4 and TRBJ1-2; tentative D call: TRBD1 (5 bases). CDR1 is SGHNT and CDR2 is YYREEE in the germline V gene (reference sequence). CDR3 size: 14 residues. V dropped 4 bases and J dropped 4 bases, with 14 bases sitting between them. CDR3 loop: CASSPTPRGYGYTF. CDR3 sequence (DNA): TGTGCCAGCAGCCCCACGCCTAGGGGCTATGGCTACACCTTC. The full variable domain, in which reference TRBV5-4 and TRBJ1-2 provide the parts outside the CDR3, is ETGVTQSPTHLIKTRGQQVTLRCSSQSGHNTVSWYQQALGQGPQFIFQYYREEENGRGNFPPRFSGLQFPNYSSELNVNALELDDSALYLCASSPTPRGYGYTFGSGTRLTVV.

This clonotype was detected many times. The gene calls are TRBV7-8 and TRBJ1-2, with D perhaps matching TRBD1 (6 bases). Germline values: CDR1 SGHVS, CDR2 FQNEAQ. V was trimmed by 4 bases and J by 4 bases, leaving 16 bases between them. CDR3 length equals 15 residues. CDR3 loop: CASSSADRISYGYTF. CDR3 coding DNA: TGTGCCAGCAGCTCGGCCGACAGGATCTCCTATGGCTACACCTTC.

Many counts were recorded for this clonotype. An end of the junction does not agree with germline; a read error may underlie this. The chain couples TRBV28 to TRBJ2-5; tentatively, D is TRBD2 (5 bases). Germline values: CDR1 MDHEN, CDR2 SYDVKM. The CDR3 is 12 residues long. CDR3 amino acids: CASSPPGETQYF. DNA of the CDR3: TGTGCTAGCAGCCCCCCGGGGGAGACCCAGTACTTC. Based on the CDR3 plus reference TRBV28 and TRBJ2-5, the full variable domain is DVKVTQSSRYLVKRTGEKVFLECVQDMDHENMFWYRQDPGLGLRLIYFSYDVKMKEKGDIPEGYSVSREKKERFSLILESASTNQTSMYLCASSPPGETQYFGPGTRLLVL.

This clonotype was counted many times. The chain is built from TRBV12-3 or TRBV12-4 and TRBJ1-2, with no clear D. The CDR3 runs 14 residues. The V end was cut by 3 bases, the J end by 8 bases, with 16 bases between. As DNA, the CDR3 is TGTGCCAGCAGTTTTGAGGCGGGCAAAGGAGGCTACACCTTC. Protein sequence: CASSFEAGKGGYTF.

This clonotype came up many times. The CDR3 loop reads CASSFGARGLSEQFF. The CDR3 region has the DNA TGTGCCAGCAGTTTTGGGGCGAGGGGGCTCAGTGAGCAGTTCTTC. The chain is built from TRBV27 and TRBJ2-1, with 7 bases lining up with TRBD1. After removal of 3 bases from V and 9 bases from J, the junction contained 11 bases not matched to a gene. Germline CDR1 is MNHEY and CDR2 is SMNVEV (reference sequence). This CDR3 contains 15 residues.

This clonotype has at least ten counts. The chain employs TRBV7-9 and TRBJ2-5, with D tentatively TRBD1 (5 bases). Between the trimmed V and J ends, which lost 5 bases and 2 bases, there was a span of 12 bases. This CDR3 is built from 14 residues. In germline, CDR1 is SEHNR, CDR2 FQNEAQ (reference sequence). In nucleotides, the CDR3 is TGTGCCAGCAGCGCCCCGAACAGGCAAGAGACCCAGTACTTC. Its translation: CASSAPNRQETQYF.

This clonotype was seen ten or more times. The rearrangement links TRBV28 to TRBJ2-3; TRBD2 matches 9 bases. Per the germline V gene, CDR1 is MDHEN and CDR2 is SYDVKM. This CDR3 comprises 18 residues. V shed 4 bases, J shed 4 bases, and the junction held 15 bases outside the gene matches. The CDR3 protein is CASSSFLAGLRGADTQYF. In DNA form, the CDR3 reads TGTGCCAGCAGTTCTTTTCTAGCGGGGCTTAGGGGAGCAGATACGCAGTATTTT.

This clonotype was counted at least ten times. V is TRBV28 and J is TRBJ1-3; D ambiguous. Deletions cut 2 bases from V and 4 bases from J, with 9 bases between. The germline V gene has CDR1 MDHEN and CDR2 SYDVKM. This CDR3 region has 14 residues. The CDR3 protein is CASSLVQGGNTIYF. CDR3 DNA sequence: TGTGCCAGCAGTTTAGTCCAAGGGGGAAACACCATATATTTT.